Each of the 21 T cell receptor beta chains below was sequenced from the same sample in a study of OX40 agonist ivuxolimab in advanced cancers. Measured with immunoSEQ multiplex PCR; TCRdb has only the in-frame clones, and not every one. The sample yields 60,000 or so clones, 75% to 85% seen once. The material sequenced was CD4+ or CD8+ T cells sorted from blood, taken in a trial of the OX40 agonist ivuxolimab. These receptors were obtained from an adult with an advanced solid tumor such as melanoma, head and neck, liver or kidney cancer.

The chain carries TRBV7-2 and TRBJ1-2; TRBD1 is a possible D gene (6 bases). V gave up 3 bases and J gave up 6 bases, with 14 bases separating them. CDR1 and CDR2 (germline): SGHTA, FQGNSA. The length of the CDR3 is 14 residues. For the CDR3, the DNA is TGTGCCAGCAGCTTCGGGGGGGCGAATCATGGCTACACCTTC. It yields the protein CASSFGGANHGYTF.

The CDR3 DNA is TGTGCCAGCAACCTGGGCAGAAAAGAGACCCAGTACTTC. Translated, it gives CASNLGRKETQYF. This chain connects TRBV5-6 to TRBJ2-5, with D hard to call. This CDR3 region has 13 residues. V was clipped by 6 bases and J by 3 bases, with 12 bases between them. The V gene's germline CDR1 is SGHDT and CDR2 YYEEEE.

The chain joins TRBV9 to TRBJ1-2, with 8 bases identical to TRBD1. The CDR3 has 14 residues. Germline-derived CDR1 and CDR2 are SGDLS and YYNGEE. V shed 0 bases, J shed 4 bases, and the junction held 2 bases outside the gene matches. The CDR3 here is CASSVEDRAYGYTF. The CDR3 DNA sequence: TGTGCCAGCAGCGTAGAGGACAGGGCCTATGGCTACACCTTC. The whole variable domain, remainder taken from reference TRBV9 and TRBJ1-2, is DSGVTQTPKHLITATGQRVTLRCSPRSGDLSVYWYQQSLDQGLQFLIQYYNGEERAKGNILERFSAQQFPDLHSELNLSSLELGDSALYFCASSVEDRAYGYTFGSGTRLTVV.

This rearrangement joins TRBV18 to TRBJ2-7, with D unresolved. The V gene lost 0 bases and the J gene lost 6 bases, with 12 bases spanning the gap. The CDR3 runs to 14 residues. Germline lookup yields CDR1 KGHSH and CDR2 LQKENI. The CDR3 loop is CASSPPPSPFEQYF. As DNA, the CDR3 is TGTGCCAGCTCACCACCCCCATCCCCATTCGAGCAGTACTTC.

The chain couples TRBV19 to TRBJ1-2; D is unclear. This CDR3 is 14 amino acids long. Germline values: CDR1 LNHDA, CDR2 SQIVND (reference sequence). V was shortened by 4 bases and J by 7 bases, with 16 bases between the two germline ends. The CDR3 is CASSTQSGVFGYTF. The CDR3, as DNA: TGTGCCAGTAGTACCCAGTCGGGCGTCTTTGGCTACACCTTC.

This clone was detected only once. The CDR3 DNA sequence: TGTGCCAGCAGCTTGGGGGCCTACGAGCAGTACTTC. It is translated as CASSLGAYEQYF. The chain uses TRBV5-4 and TRBJ2-7, with unresolved D. Germline values: CDR1 SGHNT, CDR2 YYREEE (reference sequence). The length of the CDR3 is 12 residues. Deletions cut 0 bases from V and 2 bases from J, with 3 bases between.

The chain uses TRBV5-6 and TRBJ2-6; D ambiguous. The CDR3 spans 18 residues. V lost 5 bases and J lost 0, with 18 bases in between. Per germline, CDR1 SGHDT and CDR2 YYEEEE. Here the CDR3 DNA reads TGTGCCAGCAGTGGCGGCAGGCGAACACACTCTGGGGCCAACGTCCTGACTTTC. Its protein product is CASSGGRRTHSGANVLTF. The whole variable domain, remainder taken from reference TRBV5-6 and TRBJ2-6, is DAGVTQSPTHLIKTRGQQVTLRCSPKSGHDTVSWYQQALGQGPQFIFQYYEEEERQRGNFPDRFSGHQFPNYSSELNVNALLLGDSALYLCASSGGRRTHSGANVLTFGAGSRLTVL.

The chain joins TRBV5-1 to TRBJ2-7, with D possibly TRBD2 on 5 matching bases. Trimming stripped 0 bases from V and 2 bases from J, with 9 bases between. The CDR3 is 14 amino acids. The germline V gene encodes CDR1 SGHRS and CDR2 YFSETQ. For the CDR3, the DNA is TGCGCCAGCAGCTTGGTCGGGGTTACCTACGAGCAGTACTTC. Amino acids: CASSLVGVTYEQYF. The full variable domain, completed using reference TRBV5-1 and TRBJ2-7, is KAGVTQTPRYLIKTRGQQVTLSCSPISGHRSVSWYQQTPGQGLQFLFEYFSETQRNKGNFPGRFSGRQFSNSRSEMNVSTLELGDSALYLCASSLVGVTYEQYFGPGTRLTVT.

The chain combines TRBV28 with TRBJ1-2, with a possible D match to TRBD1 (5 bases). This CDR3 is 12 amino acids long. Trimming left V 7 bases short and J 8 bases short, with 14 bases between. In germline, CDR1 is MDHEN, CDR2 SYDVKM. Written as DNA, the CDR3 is TGTGCCAGCACCTCCGGGGGACGGGGCTACACCTTC. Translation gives CASTSGGRGYTF.

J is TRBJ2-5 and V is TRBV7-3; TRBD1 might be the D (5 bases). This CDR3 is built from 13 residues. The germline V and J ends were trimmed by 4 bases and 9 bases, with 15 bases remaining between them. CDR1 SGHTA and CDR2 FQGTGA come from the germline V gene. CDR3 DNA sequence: TGTGCCAGCAGCTCGACAGCCTACGGGCCCCAGTACTTC. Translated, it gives CASSSTAYGPQYF.

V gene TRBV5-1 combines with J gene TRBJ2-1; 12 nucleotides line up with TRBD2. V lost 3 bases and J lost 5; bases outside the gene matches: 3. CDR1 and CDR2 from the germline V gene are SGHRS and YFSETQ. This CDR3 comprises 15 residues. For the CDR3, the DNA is TGCGCCAGCAGCTCGCGGACTAGCGGGGACAATGAGCAGTTCTTC. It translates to CASSSRTSGDNEQFF. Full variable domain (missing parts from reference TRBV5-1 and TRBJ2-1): KAGVTQTPRYLIKTRGQQVTLSCSPISGHRSVSWYQQTPGQGLQFLFEYFSETQRNKGNFPGRFSGRQFSNSRSEMNVSTLELGDSALYLCASSSRTSGDNEQFFGPGTRLTVL.

The CDR3 loop is CASSPQGGGLNTEAFF. In DNA, the CDR3 is TGCGCCAGCAGCCCTCAGGGAGGGGGGTTGAACACTGAAGCTTTCTTT. This sequence joins TRBV5-1 and TRBJ1-1, with TRBD1 as a possible D gene (6 bases). V lost 4 bases and J 0 bases, leaving 16 bases between the germline ends. The germline CDR1 and CDR2 sequences are SGHRS and YFSETQ. The CDR3 totals 16 residues.

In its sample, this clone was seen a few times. The CDR3 DNA reads as TGTGCCAGCAGCTTAGCGGCGGAGACCTCCTACGAGCAGTACTTC. This sequence encodes CASSLAAETSYEQYF. The gene calls are TRBV7-6 and TRBJ2-7; D is ambiguous. CDR3 length: 15 amino acids. From germline, CDR1 is SGHVS and CDR2 FNYEAQ. The ends were cut back, 0 bases at V and 0 bases at J, with 9 bases in the middle. Supplemented by reference TRBV7-6 and TRBJ2-7, the full variable domain reads GAGVSQSPRYKVTKRGQDVALRCDPISGHVSLYWYRQALGQGPEFLTYFNYEAQQDKSGLPNDRFSAERPEGSISTLTIQRTEQRDSAMYRCASSLAAETSYEQYFGPGTRLTVT.

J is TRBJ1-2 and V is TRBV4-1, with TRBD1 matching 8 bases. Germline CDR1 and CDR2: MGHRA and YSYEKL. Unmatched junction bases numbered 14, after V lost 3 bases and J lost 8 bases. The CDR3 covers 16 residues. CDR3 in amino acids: CASSQGRTGYSRGYTF. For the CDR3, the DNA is TGCGCCAGCAGCCAGGGCAGGACAGGGTATTCTCGAGGCTACACCTTC.

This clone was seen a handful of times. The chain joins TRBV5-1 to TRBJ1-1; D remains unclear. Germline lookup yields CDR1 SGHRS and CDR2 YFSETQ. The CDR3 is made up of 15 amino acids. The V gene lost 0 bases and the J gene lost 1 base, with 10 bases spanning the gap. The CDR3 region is CASSLGLLGNTEAFF. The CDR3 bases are TGCGCCAGCAGCTTGGGACTTCTTGGGAACACTGAAGCTTTCTTT.

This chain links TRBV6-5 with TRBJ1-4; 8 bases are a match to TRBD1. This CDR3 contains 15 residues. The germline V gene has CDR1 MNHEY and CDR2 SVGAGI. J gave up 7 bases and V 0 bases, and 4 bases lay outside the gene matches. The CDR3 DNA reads TGTGCCAGCAGTTACTCTGGGACAGGAAGTGAAAAACTGTTTTTT. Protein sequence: CASSYSGTGSEKLFF.

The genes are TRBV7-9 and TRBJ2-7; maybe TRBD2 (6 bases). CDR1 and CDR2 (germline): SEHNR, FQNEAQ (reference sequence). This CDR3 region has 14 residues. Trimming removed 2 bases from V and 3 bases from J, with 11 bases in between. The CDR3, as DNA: TGTGCCAGCAGCTTACCGGCGGGGAGCTACGAGCAGTACTTC. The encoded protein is CASSLPAGSYEQYF.

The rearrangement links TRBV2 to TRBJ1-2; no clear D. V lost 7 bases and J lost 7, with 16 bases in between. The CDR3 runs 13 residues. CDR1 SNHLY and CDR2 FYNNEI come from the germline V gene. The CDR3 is CASTLGSELGYTF. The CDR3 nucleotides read TGTGCCAGCACCCTGGGGTCGGAACTTGGCTACACCTTC. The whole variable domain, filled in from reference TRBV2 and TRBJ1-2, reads EPEVTQTPSHQVTQMGQEVILRCVPISNHLYFYWYRQILGQKVEFLVSFYNNEISEKSEIFDDQFSVERPDGSNFTLKIRSTKLEDSAMYFCASTLGSELGYTFGSGTRLTVV.

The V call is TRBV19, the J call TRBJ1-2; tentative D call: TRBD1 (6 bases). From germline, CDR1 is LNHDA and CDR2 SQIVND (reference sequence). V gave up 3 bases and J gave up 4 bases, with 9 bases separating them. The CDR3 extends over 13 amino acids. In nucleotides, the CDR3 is TGTGCCAGTAGTATTGGAGGGGGCTATGGCTACACCTTC. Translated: CASSIGGGYGYTF.

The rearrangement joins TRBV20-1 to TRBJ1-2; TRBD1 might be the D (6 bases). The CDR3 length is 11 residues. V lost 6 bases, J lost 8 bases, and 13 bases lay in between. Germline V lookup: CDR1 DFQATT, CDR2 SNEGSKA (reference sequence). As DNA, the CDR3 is TGCAGTGCCTGGGGGGCGGAAGGCTACACCTTC. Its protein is CSAWGAEGYTF.

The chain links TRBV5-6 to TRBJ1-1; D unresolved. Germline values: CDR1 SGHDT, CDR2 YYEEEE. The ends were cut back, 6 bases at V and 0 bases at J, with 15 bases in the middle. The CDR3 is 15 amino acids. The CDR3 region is CASTVFGPMNTEAFF. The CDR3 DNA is TGTGCCAGCACTGTTTTTGGACCCATGAACACTGAAGCTTTCTTT.